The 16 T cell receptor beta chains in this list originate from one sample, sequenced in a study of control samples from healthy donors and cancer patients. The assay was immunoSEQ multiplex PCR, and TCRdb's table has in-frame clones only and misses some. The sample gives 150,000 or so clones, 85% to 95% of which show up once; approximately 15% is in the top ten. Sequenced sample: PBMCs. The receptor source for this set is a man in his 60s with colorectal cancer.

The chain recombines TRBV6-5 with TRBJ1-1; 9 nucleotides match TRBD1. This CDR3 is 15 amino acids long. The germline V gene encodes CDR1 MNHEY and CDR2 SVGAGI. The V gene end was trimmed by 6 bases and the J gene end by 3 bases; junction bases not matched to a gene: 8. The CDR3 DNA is TGTGCCAGCAGATTCCGACAGGGGGGGGACACTGAAGCTTTCTTT. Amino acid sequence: CASRFRQGGDTEAFF.

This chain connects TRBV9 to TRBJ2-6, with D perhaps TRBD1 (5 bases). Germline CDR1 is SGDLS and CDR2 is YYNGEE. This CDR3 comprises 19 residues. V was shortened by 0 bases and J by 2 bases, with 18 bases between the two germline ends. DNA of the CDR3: TGTGCCAGCAGCGTAGGGGTCGGCGCAGGGAATACTGGGGCCAACGTCCTGACTTTC. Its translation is CASSVGVGAGNTGANVLTF.

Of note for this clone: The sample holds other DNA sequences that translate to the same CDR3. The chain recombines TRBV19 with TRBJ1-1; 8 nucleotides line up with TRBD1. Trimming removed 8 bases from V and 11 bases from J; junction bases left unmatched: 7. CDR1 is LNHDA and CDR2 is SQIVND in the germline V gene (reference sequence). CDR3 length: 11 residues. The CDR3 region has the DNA TGTGCCAGTGATCAGGGGGCCGAGGCTTTCTTT. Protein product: CASDQGAEAFF.

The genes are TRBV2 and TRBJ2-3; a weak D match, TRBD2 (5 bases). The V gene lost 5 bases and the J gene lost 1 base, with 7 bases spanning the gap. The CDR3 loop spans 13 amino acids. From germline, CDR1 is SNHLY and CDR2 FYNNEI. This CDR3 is CASSWRGTDTQYF. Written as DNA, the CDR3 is TGTGCCAGCAGTTGGCGGGGCACAGATACGCAGTATTTT.

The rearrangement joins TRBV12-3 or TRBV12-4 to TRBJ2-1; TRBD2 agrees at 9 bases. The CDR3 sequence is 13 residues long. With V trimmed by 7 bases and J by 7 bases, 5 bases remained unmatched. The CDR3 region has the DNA TGTGCCAGCATCGAGCGGGGGGAAAATGAGCAGTTCTTC. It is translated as CASIERGENEQFF.

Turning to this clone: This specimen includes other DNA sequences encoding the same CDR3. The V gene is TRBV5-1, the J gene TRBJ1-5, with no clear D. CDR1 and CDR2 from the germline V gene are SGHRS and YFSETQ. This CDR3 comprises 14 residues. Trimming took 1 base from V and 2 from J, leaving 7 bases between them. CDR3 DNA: TGCGCCAGCAGCTTGACCGGGGGCAATCAGCCCCAGCATTTT. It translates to CASSLTGGNQPQHF.

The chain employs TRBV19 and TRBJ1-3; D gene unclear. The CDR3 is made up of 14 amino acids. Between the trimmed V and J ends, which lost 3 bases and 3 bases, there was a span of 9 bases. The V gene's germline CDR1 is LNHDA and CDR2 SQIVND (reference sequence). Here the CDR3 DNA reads TGTGCCAGTAGTATTGGTCCTGGTGGAAACACCATATATTTT. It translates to CASSIGPGGNTIYF.

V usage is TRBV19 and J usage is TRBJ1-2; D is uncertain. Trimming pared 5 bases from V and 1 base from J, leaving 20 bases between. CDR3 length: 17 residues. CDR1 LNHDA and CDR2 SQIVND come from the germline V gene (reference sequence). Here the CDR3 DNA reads TGTGCCAGTAGTTTCGATACGGACTTAAGAAGTAACTATGGCTACACCTTC. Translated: CASSFDTDLRSNYGYTF.

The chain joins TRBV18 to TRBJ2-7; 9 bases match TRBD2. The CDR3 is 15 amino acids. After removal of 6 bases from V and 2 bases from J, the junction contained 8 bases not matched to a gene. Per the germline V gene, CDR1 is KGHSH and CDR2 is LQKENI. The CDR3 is CASSLSGGIPYEQYF. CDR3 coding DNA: TGTGCCAGCTCCCTCAGCGGGGGGATACCCTACGAGCAGTACTTC.

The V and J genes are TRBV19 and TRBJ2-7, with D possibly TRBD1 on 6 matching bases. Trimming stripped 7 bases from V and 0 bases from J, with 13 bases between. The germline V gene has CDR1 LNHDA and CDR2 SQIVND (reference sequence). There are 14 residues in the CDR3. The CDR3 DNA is TGTGCCAGTACCCCGGGACACAACTCCTACGAGCAGTACTTC. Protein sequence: CASTPGHNSYEQYF.

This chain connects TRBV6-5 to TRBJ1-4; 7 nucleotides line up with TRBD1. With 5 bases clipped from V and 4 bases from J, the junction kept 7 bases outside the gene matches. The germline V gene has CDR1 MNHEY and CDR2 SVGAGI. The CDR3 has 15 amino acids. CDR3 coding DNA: TGTGCCAGCAGTCTCCAGACAGGGCTTAATGAAAAACTGTTTTTT. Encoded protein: CASSLQTGLNEKLFF.

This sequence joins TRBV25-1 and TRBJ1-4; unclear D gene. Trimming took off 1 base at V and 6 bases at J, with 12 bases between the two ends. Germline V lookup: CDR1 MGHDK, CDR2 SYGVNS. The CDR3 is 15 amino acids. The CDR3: CASSEWSGMDEKLFF. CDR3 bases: TGTGCCAGCAGTGAATGGAGTGGAATGGATGAAAAACTGTTTTTT.

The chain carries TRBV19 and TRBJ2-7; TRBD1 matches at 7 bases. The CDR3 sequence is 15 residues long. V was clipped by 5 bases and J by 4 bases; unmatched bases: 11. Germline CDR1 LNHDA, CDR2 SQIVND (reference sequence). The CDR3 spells CASSPDRDGIYEQYF. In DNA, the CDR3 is TGTGCCAGTAGTCCTGACAGGGACGGGATTTACGAGCAGTACTTC.

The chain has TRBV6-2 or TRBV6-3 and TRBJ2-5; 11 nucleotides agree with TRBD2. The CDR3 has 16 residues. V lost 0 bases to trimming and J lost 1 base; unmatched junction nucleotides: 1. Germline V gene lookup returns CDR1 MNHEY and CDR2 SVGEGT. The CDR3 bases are TGTGCCAGCAGTTACTCAACTAGCGGGGGCCAAGAGACCCAGTACTTC. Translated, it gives CASSYSTSGGQETQYF.

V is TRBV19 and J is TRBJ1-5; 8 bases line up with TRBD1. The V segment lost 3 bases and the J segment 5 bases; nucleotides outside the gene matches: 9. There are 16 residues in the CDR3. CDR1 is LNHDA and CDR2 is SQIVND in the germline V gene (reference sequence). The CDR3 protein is CASSISAGGMDQPQHF. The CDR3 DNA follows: TGTGCCAGTAGTATCTCCGCAGGGGGCATGGATCAGCCCCAGCATTTT.

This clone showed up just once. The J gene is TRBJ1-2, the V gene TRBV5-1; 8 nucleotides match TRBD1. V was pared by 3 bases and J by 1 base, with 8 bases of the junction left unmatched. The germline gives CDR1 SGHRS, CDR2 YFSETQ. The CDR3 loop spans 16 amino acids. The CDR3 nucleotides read TGCGCCAGCAGCTCGACAGGGGACCCTGATAACTATGGCTACACCTTC. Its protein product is CASSSTGDPDNYGYTF.